This T cell receptor (beta chain) was recovered during a study of T cells after yellow fever vaccination. MiXCR, applied by TCRdb to the 5' RACE reads, yields one record per CDR3 protein. The sample lists 300,000 to 400,000 distinct CDR3 sequences, approximately 12% seen once, with approximately 3.3% in the top ten. This clonotype was detected only a few times. Per the germline V gene, CDR1 is SNHLY and CDR2 is FYNNEI. V lost 3 bases to trimming and J lost 1 base, with 6 bases between them. CDR3 length equals 14 residues. This TCR derives from a man younger than 35 who received the YFV17D yellow fever vaccine. This sample comprised CD4+ T cells sorted from PBMCs, obtained 15 days after the yellow fever booster vaccination. This chain joins TRBV2 and TRBJ2-2; D is unclear. The CDR3 loop reads CASSDSGNTGELFF. CDR3 coding DNA: TGTGCCAGCAGTGATTCCGGGAACACCGGGGAGCTGTTTTTT. Full variable domain (missing parts from reference TRBV2 and TRBJ2-2): EPEVTQTPSHQVTQMGQEVILRCVPISNHLYFYWYRQILGQKVEFLVSFYNNEISEKSEIFDDQFSVERPDGSNFTLKIRSTKLEDSAMYFCASSDSGNTGELFFGEGSRLTVL.